This T cell receptor beta chain is from a study of blood T cell repertoires in COVID-19. Study context: Researchers got acute and convalescent COVID-19 samples from the United States, Italy and Spain. PBMCs, B-cell-depleted T cells, or T cells provided the cDNA or gDNA that made up the material.

Authors' processing steps: Amplifying reference gene primers gave estimates of nucleated cell counts. TCRdb's copy holds only in-frame clones and misses some; the assay was immunoSEQ multiplex PCR. V and J calls and clone size follow that table, whereas D and trimming were derived from the DNA. The top ten clones hold about a fifth of a sample with tens of thousands of clones, approximately 73% of them seen once. V was trimmed by 6 bases and J by 7 bases, leaving 16 bases between them. The germline gives CDR1 KGHSH, CDR2 LQKENI. The CDR3 covers 13 residues. Sequencing was carried out using peripheral blood. The clonotype originates from a human donor in a cohort sampled during active or convalescent COVID-19. The J gene is TRBJ2-7, the V gene TRBV18; TRBD1 might be the D (6 bases). This CDR3 reads CASSTRVGAEQYF. The CDR3 DNA sequence: TGTGCCAGCTCGACTCGGGTGGGGGCGGAGCAGTACTTC.